The 6 T cell receptor beta chains below come from one sample, sequenced in a study of control samples from healthy donors and cancer patients. Measured with immunoSEQ multiplex PCR; TCRdb has only the in-frame clones, and not every one. The sample includes roughly 100,000 clones, 83% of them seen just once. Sequencing input: blood. Receptors were obtained from a woman aged 45-60 years in good health.

V gene TRBV5-6 combines with J gene TRBJ1-2; TRBD1 agrees at 11 bases. Germline CDR1 and CDR2: SGHDT and YYEEEE. The CDR3 is 17 amino acids. The J segment lost 3 bases and the V segment lost 4 bases, leaving 11 bases of the junction unmatched. This CDR3 reads CASSRTLGTGGDYGYTF. CDR3 coding DNA: TGTGCCAGCAGCAGAACCCTCGGGACAGGGGGGGACTATGGCTACACCTTC.

The V gene is TRBV6-2 or TRBV6-3, the J gene TRBJ2-5; 7 bases align to TRBD1. CDR1 and CDR2 from the germline V gene are MNHEY and SVGEGT. V lost 6 bases to trimming and J lost 2 bases; unmatched junction nucleotides: 6. This CDR3 contains 14 residues. As DNA, the CDR3 is TGTGCCAGCAGCCGACAGGGCTTTCAAGAGACCCAGTACTTC. As protein: CASSRQGFQETQYF.

This chain links TRBV11-2 with TRBJ1-3; a possible D gene is TRBD1 (5 bases). CDR3 length equals 14 residues. Germline-derived CDR1 and CDR2 are SGHAT and FQNNGV. V was clipped by 2 bases and J by 3 bases, with 8 bases between them. The CDR3 region has the DNA TGTGCCAGCAGCTTAACCAGGGTTGGAAACACCATATATTTT. Protein: CASSLTRVGNTIYF.

J is TRBJ1-6 and V is TRBV28; D uncertain. Germline V gives CDR1 MDHEN, CDR2 SYDVKM. The CDR3 length is 12 residues. Deletions cut 5 bases from V and 6 bases from J, with 5 bases between. DNA of the CDR3: TGTGCCAGCAGTCGGAGTAATTCACCCCTCCACTTT. It codes for CASSRSNSPLHF.

The V call is TRBV9, the J call TRBJ2-2; no reliable D call. Germline CDR1 is SGDLS and CDR2 is YYNGEE. Trimming removed 0 bases from V and 3 bases from J, with 3 bases in between. This CDR3 region has 13 residues. The CDR3 reads CASSVAYTGELFF. CDR3 nucleotides: TGTGCCAGCAGCGTAGCGTACACCGGGGAGCTGTTTTTT.

This clone appeared once. V gene TRBV3-1 (or the pseudogene TRBV3-2) combines with J gene TRBJ2-5, with TRBD1 as a possible D gene (5 bases). The CDR3 is 13 amino acids. Between the trimmed V and J ends, which lost 2 bases and 5 bases, there was a span of 9 bases. Germline V gene sequence: CDR1 LGHDT, CDR2 YNNKEL (reference sequence). The CDR3 DNA reads as TGTGCCAGCAGCCAACTGGGGCACGAGACCCAGTACTTC. It codes for CASSQLGHETQYF.